Below, 5 T cell receptor beta chains from the same sample are listed, as sequenced in a study of cytomegalovirus exposure and HLA in healthy donors. PCR employed 60 Vbeta and 13 Jbeta primers. Libraries were prepared by immunoSEQ multiplex PCR; TCRdb keeps only in-frame clonotypes and omits some of them. The top ten clones hold roughly 1.9% of a sample with some 150,000 clones, about 70% of them seen once. Material for sequencing was PBMCs. The receptor source for this set is a woman aged 55 to 70 in good health and CMV-seropositive.

The chain is built from TRBV29-1 and TRBJ1-1; TRBD1 might be the D (6 bases). The V end was cut by 3 bases, the J end by 8 bases, with 10 bases between. Germline assignment: CDR1 SQVTM and CDR2 ANQGSEA. This CDR3 is built from 11 residues. CDR3 residues: CSVEQGTEAFF. In nucleotides, the CDR3 is TGCAGCGTTGAGCAAGGGACAGAAGCTTTCTTT.

In its sample, this clone was seen once. The chain uses TRBV5-1 and TRBJ1-5; 11 nucleotides agree with TRBD1. Germline values: CDR1 SGHRS, CDR2 YFSETQ. The CDR3 extends over 15 amino acids. V lost 5 bases, J lost 4 bases, and 5 bases stayed unmatched. The CDR3 coding sequence is TGCGCCAGCAGTCTCGGACAGGGGGCGAATCAGCCCCAGCATTTT. Its translation: CASSLGQGANQPQHF.

This clone was counted only a few times. The gene calls are TRBV5-4 and TRBJ1-1; D is ambiguous. Germline V gives CDR1 SGHNT, CDR2 YYREEE (reference sequence). This CDR3 comprises 11 residues. Trimming pared 3 bases from V and 8 bases from J, leaving 8 bases between. CDR3 DNA: TGTGCCAGCAGCTGGGAGTCCGAAGCTTTCTTT. Protein sequence: CASSWESEAFF.

This chain joins TRBV10-3 and TRBJ2-3; 8 nucleotides line up with TRBD2. The CDR3 covers 17 residues. Trimming at V came to 2 bases and at J to 3 bases, leaving 10 bases not matched to a gene. Germline CDR1 and CDR2: ENHRY and SYGVKD. DNA for the CDR3: TGTGCCATCAGTGAGAAAACTAGCGGAGCAGCGACAGATACGCAGTATTTT. It is translated as CAISEKTSGAATDTQYF.

CDR3 nucleotides: TGCAGCGTTGAAAACAGGGCGGGCACTGAAGCTTTCTTT. The encoded protein is CSVENRAGTEAFF. J is TRBJ1-1 and V is TRBV29-1, with D tentatively TRBD1 (6 bases). This CDR3 has 13 amino acids. V was clipped by 2 bases and J by 4 bases, with 11 bases between them. Germline V CDR1 and CDR2: SQVTM, ANQGSEA.